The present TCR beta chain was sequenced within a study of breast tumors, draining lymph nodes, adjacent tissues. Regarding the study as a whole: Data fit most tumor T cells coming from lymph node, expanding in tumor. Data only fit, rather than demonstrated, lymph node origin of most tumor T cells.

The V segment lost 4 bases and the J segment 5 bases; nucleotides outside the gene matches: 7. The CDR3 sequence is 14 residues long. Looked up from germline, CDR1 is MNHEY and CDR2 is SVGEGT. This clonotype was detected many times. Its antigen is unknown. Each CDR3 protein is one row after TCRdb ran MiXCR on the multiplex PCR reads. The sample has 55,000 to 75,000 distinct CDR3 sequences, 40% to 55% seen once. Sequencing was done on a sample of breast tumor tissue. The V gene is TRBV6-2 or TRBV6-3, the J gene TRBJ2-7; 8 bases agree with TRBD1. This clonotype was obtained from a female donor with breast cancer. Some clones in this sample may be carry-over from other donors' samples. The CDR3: CASSWWTGFNEQYF. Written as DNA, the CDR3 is TGTGCCAGCAGTTGGTGGACAGGGTTCAACGAGCAGTACTTC.